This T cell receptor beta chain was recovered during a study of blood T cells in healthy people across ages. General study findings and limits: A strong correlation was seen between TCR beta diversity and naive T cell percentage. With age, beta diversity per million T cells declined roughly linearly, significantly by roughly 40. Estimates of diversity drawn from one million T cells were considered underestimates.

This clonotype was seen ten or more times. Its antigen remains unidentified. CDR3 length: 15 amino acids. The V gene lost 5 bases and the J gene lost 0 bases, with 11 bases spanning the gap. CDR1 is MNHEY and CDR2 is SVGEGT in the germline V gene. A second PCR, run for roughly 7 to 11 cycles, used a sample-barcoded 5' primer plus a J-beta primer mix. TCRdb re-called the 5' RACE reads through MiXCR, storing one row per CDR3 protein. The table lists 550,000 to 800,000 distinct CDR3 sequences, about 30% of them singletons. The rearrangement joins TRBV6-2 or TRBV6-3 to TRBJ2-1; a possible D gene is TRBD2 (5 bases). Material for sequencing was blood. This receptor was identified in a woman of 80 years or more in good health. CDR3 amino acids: CASSTGMGSYNEQFF. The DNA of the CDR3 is TGTGCCAGCAGTACGGGGATGGGCTCCTACAATGAGCAGTTCTTC.